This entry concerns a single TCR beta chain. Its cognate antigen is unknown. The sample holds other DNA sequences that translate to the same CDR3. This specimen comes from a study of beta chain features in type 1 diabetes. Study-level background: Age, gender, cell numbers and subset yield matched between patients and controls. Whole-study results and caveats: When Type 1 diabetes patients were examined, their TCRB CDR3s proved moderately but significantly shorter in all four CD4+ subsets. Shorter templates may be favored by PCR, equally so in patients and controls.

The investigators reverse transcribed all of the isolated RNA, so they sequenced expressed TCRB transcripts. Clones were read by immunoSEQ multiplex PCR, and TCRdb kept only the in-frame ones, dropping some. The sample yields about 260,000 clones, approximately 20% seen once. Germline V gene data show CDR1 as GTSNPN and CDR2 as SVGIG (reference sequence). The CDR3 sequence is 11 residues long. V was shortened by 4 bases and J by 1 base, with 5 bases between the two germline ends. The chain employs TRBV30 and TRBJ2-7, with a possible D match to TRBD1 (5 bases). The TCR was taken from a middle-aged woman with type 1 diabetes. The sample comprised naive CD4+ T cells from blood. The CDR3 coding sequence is TGTGCCTGGACAGGGTCCTACGAGCAGTACTTC. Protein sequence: CAWTGSYEQYF.